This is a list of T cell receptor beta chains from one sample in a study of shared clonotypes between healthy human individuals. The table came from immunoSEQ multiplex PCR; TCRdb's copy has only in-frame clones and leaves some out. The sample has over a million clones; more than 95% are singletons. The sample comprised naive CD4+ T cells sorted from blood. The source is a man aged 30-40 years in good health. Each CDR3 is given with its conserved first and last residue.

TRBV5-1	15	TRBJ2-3	CASSLAASGTDTQYF
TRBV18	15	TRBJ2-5	CASSPPALAEETQYF
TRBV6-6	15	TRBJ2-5	CASSYPGRYQETQYF
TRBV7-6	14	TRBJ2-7	CASSFGREVYEQYF
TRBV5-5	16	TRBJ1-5	CASSQAQGQSNQPQHF
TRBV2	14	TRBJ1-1	CASRFFRGNTEAFF
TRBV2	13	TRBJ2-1	CASSEAESAKEFF
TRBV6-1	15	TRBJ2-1	CASNIAGSSYNEQFF
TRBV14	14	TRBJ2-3	CASSQVVRTDTQYF
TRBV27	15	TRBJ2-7	CASRNLAVSSYEQYF
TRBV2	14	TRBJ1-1	CASSMDRGDTEAFF
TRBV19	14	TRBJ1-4	CASSRVTTNEKLFF
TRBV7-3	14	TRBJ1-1	CASSLGGSNTEAFF
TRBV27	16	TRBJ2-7	CASSLSPGQGTYEQYF
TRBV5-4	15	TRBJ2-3	CASSRDTGSTDTQYF
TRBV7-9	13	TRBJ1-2	CASSSGIYYGYTF
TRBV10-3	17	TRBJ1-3	CAISEKPGRDSGNTIYF
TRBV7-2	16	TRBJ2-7	CASSFYGGLADYEQYF
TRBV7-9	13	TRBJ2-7	CASSRGTVVEQYF
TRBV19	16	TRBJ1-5	CASSLLLGGGGQPQHF
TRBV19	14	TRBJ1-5	CASTPRGVGQPQHF
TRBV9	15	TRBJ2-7	CASSVDFGKGYEQYF
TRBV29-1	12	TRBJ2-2	CSVESWTGELFF
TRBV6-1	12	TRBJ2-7	CAAGLGEREQYF
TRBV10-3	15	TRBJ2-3	CAISESPRSTDTQYF
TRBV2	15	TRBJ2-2	CASGPRGTNTGELFF
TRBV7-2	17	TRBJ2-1	CASSLAGTSTIYNEQFF
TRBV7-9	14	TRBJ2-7	CASSFRQSSYEQYF
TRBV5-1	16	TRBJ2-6	CASSLAGSTGANVLTF
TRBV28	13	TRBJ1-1	CASSLSVSRRAFF
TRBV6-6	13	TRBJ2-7	CASSYPGFHEQYF
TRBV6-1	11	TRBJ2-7	CATDRAGEQYF
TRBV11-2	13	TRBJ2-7	CASSSGQGDEQYF
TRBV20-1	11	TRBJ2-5	CSAMTRSTQYF
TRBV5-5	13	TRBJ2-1	CASSLPRSNEQFF
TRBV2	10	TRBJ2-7	CASAGYEQYF
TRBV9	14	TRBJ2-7	CASSPAGGLIEQYF
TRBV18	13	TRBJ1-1	CASSPKPNTEAFF
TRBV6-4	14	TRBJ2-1	CASRREWRFEEQFF
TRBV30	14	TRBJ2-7	CAWSTPGTGYEQYF
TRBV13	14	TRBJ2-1	CASSRLGAGGEQFF
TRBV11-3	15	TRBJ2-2	CASSPSAGAAGELFF
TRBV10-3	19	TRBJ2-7	CAIRVPPNSWTSGRYEQYF
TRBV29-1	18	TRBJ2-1	CSVVSGQGLLATYNEQFF
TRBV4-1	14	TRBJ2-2	CASSQVANTGELFF
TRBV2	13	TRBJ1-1	CASSNGRNTEAFF
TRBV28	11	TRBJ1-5	CASSFSQPQHF
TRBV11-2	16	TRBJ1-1	CASSSYPRGRDTEAFF